Listed here are 17 T cell receptor beta chains from one sample, sequenced in a study of blood T cell repertoires in COVID-19. Generated by immunoSEQ multiplex PCR, the TCRdb table keeps only in-frame clones and is missing some. The table shows 350,000 to 450,000 clones, with about 87% occurring only once. Input material: peripheral blood. The receptors were sampled from a woman between 55 and 75 years old with COVID-19, enrolled during active disease.

The V gene is TRBV7-9, the J gene TRBJ1-1; possibly TRBD1 for D (6 bases). Per germline, CDR1 SEHNR and CDR2 FQNEAQ (reference sequence). The CDR3 covers 14 residues. V was trimmed by 5 bases and J by 1 base, leaving 11 bases between them. The CDR3 coding sequence is TGTGCCAGCAGCCAAGCAGGGGAGAACACTGAAGCTTTCTTT. The encoded protein is CASSQAGENTEAFF.

The gene calls are TRBV5-5 and TRBJ1-2; no reliable D call. Germline CDR1 is SGHKS and CDR2 is YYEKEE (reference sequence). The CDR3 has 14 residues. The germline V and J ends were trimmed by 4 bases and 4 bases, with 14 bases remaining between them. This CDR3 reads CASSPSGGLYGYTF. The CDR3 DNA sequence: TGTGCCAGCAGCCCCTCTGGAGGACTCTATGGCTACACCTTC.

This sequence joins TRBV9 and TRBJ1-5; weak D call: TRBD1 (6 bases). Per germline, CDR1 SGDLS and CDR2 YYNGEE. With 1 base removed from V and 7 bases from J, the gap between germline ends came to 12 bases. CDR3 length equals 14 residues. In nucleotides, the CDR3 is TGTGCCAGCAGCGTACAGGGGTGGGGACAGCCCCAGCATTTT. This codes for CASSVQGWGQPQHF.

The chain is built from TRBV2 and TRBJ2-7; 7 bases are a match to TRBD2. J lost 2 bases, V lost 3 bases, and 7 bases had no gene match. Germline CDR1 is SNHLY and CDR2 is FYNNEI. This CDR3 has 15 residues. CDR3 sequence: CASSDWGGRTYEQYF. The DNA of the CDR3 is TGTGCCAGCAGTGACTGGGGGGGTCGTACCTACGAGCAGTACTTC.

V and J are TRBV10-3 and TRBJ2-1; D possibly corresponds to TRBD2 (6 bases). The V gene's germline CDR1 is ENHRY and CDR2 SYGVKD. Deletions cut 3 bases from V and 0 bases from J, with 12 bases between. The CDR3 loop spans 16 amino acids. The CDR3 sequence: CAISDNSGLSYNEQFF. The DNA for the CDR3 is TGTGCCATCAGTGACAATAGCGGACTCTCCTACAATGAGCAGTTCTTC.

This clone was observed a single time. The gene calls are TRBV2 and TRBJ2-3; TRBD2 matches 15 bases. CDR1 and CDR2 (germline): SNHLY, FYNNEI. Trimming cost V 6 bases and J 0 bases; bases outside gene matches: 10. The CDR3 contains 19 residues. CDR3 coding DNA: TGTGCCAGCAGCCGATCTCCCGGGACTAGCGGGGGGAGCACAGATACGCAGTATTTT. Translation gives CASSRSPGTSGGSTDTQYF. Using reference TRBV2 and TRBJ2-3 for the parts outside the CDR3, the full variable domain is EPEVTQTPSHQVTQMGQEVILRCVPISNHLYFYWYRQILGQKVEFLVSFYNNEISEKSEIFDDQFSVERPDGSNFTLKIRSTKLEDSAMYFCASSRSPGTSGGSTDTQYFGPGTRLTVL.

J is TRBJ1-1 and V is TRBV19; D uncertain. There are 14 residues in the CDR3. Trimming stripped 6 bases from V and 0 bases from J, with 11 bases between. CDR1 is LNHDA, CDR2 SQIVND, per germline (reference sequence). CDR3 nucleotide sequence: TGTGCCAGTAGACAAACAGCTTTGAACACTGAAGCTTTCTTT. It codes for CASRQTALNTEAFF.

In its sample, this clone was seen a few times. J is TRBJ1-1 and V is TRBV19; no firm D call. Germline CDR1 is LNHDA and CDR2 is SQIVND (reference sequence). The CDR3 loop spans 14 amino acids. V was trimmed by 3 bases and J by 7 bases, leaving 15 bases between them. The CDR3 bases are TGTGCCAGTAGTATCTTGGTTACACCGAATGAAGCTTTCTTT. Translating it yields CASSILVTPNEAFF.

The chain combines TRBV30 with TRBJ2-5, with a possible D match to TRBD2 (6 bases). Trimming cost V 1 base and J 5 bases, with 11 bases left between them. The germline CDR1 and CDR2 sequences are GTSNPN and SVGIG (reference sequence). CDR3 size: 13 residues. The CDR3 bases are TGTGCCTGGAGTGGGGGGGTAATGGAGACCCAGTACTTC. This gives the protein CAWSGGVMETQYF.

The sample holds one count of this clone. This chain uses TRBV30 with TRBJ2-1; TRBD2 matches at 10 bases. This CDR3 is built from 14 residues. Losses at the gene ends were 3 bases for V and 9 bases for J; bases not matched to a gene: 8. The germline V gene has CDR1 GTSNPN and CDR2 SVGIG (reference sequence). CDR3 region: CAWRRLAGESEQFF. CDR3 DNA: TGTGCCTGGAGAAGACTAGCGGGCGAAAGTGAGCAGTTCTTC.

Concerning this clone: One end of the junction fails to match germline, which may point to a read error. The chain carries TRBV5-8 and TRBJ2-7, with D possibly matching TRBD1 (5 bases). Germline CDR1 is SGHTS and CDR2 is YDEGEE. This CDR3 spans 10 amino acids. The CDR3 region is CASSPDKGGF. The CDR3 nucleotides read TGTGCCAGCAGCCCGGACAAGGGCGGATTC.

This chain uses TRBV7-9 with TRBJ1-2, with D hard to call. The CDR3 is 13 amino acids. Looked up from germline, CDR1 is SEHNR and CDR2 is FQNEAQ (reference sequence). V was shortened by 1 base and J by 8 bases, with 11 bases between the two germline ends. CDR3 sequence (DNA): TGTGCCAGCAGCTTAGACCCGACACACGGCTACACCTTC. Protein product: CASSLDPTHGYTF.

About this clone: Additional DNA sequences in this sample encode the identical CDR3. The chain joins TRBV2 to TRBJ1-2; unclear D gene. The V gene's germline CDR1 is SNHLY and CDR2 FYNNEI. V gave up 1 base and J gave up 4 bases, with 4 bases separating them. The CDR3 totals 12 residues. CDR3 protein: CASSEGSYGYTF. In nucleotides, the CDR3 is TGTGCCAGCAGTGAAGGCAGCTATGGCTACACCTTC.

The chain has TRBV5-1 and TRBJ1-2; D unresolved. V lost 0 bases and J 4 bases, leaving 13 bases between the germline ends. CDR1 is SGHRS and CDR2 is YFSETQ in the germline V gene. CDR3 length: 15 amino acids. The CDR3 region has the DNA TGCGCCAGCAGCTTGGCGGCAGGCTTCTTCTATGGCTACACCTTC. Translated: CASSLAAGFFYGYTF.

The rearrangement uses TRBV6-5 and TRBJ2-2; TRBD1 agrees at 10 bases. Trimming at V came to 5 bases and at J to 6 bases, leaving 6 bases not matched to a gene. CDR1 is MNHEY, CDR2 SVGAGI, per germline. The CDR3 covers 15 residues. The CDR3 DNA follows: TGTGCCAGCAGTCCGACAGGGGGCAGGTCCGGGGAGCTGTTTTTT. Encoded protein: CASSPTGGRSGELFF.

Turning to this clone: The sample has other DNA sequences that encode this CDR3 too. V usage is TRBV3-1 (or the pseudogene TRBV3-2) and J usage is TRBJ1-1; TRBD1 might be the D (6 bases). The CDR3 contains 14 residues. Trimming took 0 bases from V and 5 from J, leaving 10 bases between them. Germline lookup yields CDR1 LGHDT and CDR2 YNNKEL (reference sequence). CDR3 DNA sequence: TGTGCCAGCAGCCAAGAGAGGGGGGGGACTGAAGCTTTCTTT. It translates to CASSQERGGTEAFF.

The chain has TRBV6-5 and TRBJ2-7, with TRBD2 matching over 15 bases. With 7 bases clipped from V and 3 bases from J, the junction kept 4 bases outside the gene matches. The germline gives CDR1 MNHEY, CDR2 SVGAGI. This CDR3 has 15 amino acids. The CDR3 nucleotides are TGTGCCAGCAAGCCGGGACTAGCGGGGGGCTACGAGCAGTACTTC. Translated, it gives CASKPGLAGGYEQYF.